Following are 7 T cell receptor beta chains from one sample sequenced in a study of blood T cell repertoires in COVID-19. Profiled with immunoSEQ multiplex PCR; TCRdb holds only in-frame clones, not every one. Of about 220,000 clones in the sample, 82% were seen once. Specimen: peripheral blood. The receptors come from a woman older than 75 with acute or convalescent COVID-19.

This clone turned up a few times. V is TRBV2 and J is TRBJ1-2, with D possibly matching TRBD1 (6 bases). The CDR3 covers 13 residues. CDR1 SNHLY and CDR2 FYNNEI come from the germline V gene. V lost 9 bases to trimming and J lost 3 bases, with 14 bases between them. The CDR3 protein is CARRGEGDYGYTF. CDR3 sequence (DNA): TGTGCCAGAAGGGGAGAGGGGGACTATGGCTACACCTTC.

Turning to this clone: A read error is possible here, since a much larger clone lies one base away. The chain carries TRBV4-2 and TRBJ1-3; tentative D call: TRBD1 (5 bases). Germline CDR1 is LGHNA and CDR2 is YNFKEQ. This CDR3 spans 17 amino acids. V was clipped by 2 bases and J by 2 bases, with 16 bases between them. The CDR3 sequence is CASSQSPRGGAGNTIYF. CDR3 nucleotide sequence: TGTGCCAGCAGCCAATCCCCACGGGGGGGAGCTGGAAACACCATATATTTT.

A few counts support this clone. The chain combines TRBV5-4 with TRBJ1-1, with D tentatively TRBD1 (5 bases). Between the trimmed V and J ends, which lost 3 bases and 0 bases, there was a span of 15 bases. Germline values: CDR1 SGHNT, CDR2 YYREEE (reference sequence). The CDR3 contains 16 residues. CDR3 coding DNA: TGTGCCAGCAGCTCCTGGACACGACAGATGAACACTGAAGCTTTCTTT. Amino acid sequence: CASSSWTRQMNTEAFF.

The chain uses TRBV6-1 and TRBJ1-5, with D perhaps matching TRBD1 (5 bases). Germline V lookup: CDR1 MNHNS, CDR2 SASEGT. This CDR3 is 16 amino acids long. V dropped 4 bases and J dropped 4 bases, with 17 bases sitting between them. The CDR3 DNA is TGTGCCAGCAGTGGGGAATTAGGGGCCGGGAATCAGCCCCAGCATTTT. This gives the protein CASSGELGAGNQPQHF.

The chain combines TRBV6-1 with TRBJ2-5, with D possibly being TRBD2 (5 bases). CDR1 is MNHNS, CDR2 SASEGT, per germline. The CDR3 covers 14 residues. V was pared by 2 bases and J by 5 bases, with 12 bases between. For the CDR3, the DNA is TGTGCCAGCAGTGAATTAGGAGGAAGGGAGACCCAGTACTTC. This translates into CASSELGGRETQYF.

The V call is TRBV6-6, the J call TRBJ1-1, with unresolved D. Trimming left V 0 bases short and J 0 bases short, with 2 bases between. The CDR3 is made up of 13 amino acids. The germline CDR1 and CDR2 sequences are MNHNY and SVGAGI (reference sequence). CDR3 in amino acids: CASSYSMNTEAFF. The DNA of the CDR3 is TGTGCCAGCAGTTACTCTATGAACACTGAAGCTTTCTTT.

This clone was recorded only once. V usage is TRBV10-1 and J usage is TRBJ1-2, with D possibly TRBD1 on 5 matching bases. V was trimmed by 7 bases and J by 2 bases, leaving 20 bases between them. CDR1 is WNHNN and CDR2 is SYGVQD in the germline V gene (reference sequence). There are 16 residues in the CDR3. The CDR3 coding sequence is TGCGCCAGCACCAGGGATTCCATCCTCACGAACTATGGCTACACCTTC. This translates into CASTRDSILTNYGYTF.